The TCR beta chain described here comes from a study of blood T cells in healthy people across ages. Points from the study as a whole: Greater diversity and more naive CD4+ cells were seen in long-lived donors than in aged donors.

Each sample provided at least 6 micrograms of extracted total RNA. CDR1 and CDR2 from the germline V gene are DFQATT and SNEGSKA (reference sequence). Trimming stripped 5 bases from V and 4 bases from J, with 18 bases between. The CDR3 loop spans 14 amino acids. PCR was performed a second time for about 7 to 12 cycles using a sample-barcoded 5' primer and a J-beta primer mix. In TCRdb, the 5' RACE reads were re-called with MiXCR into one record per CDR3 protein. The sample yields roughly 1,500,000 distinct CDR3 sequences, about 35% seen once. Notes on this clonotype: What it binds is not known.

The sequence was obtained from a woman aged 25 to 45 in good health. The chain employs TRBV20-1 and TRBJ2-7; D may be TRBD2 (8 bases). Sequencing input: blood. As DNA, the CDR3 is TGCAGTGCTCCGCGGGGGGCAGGGGGATACGAGCAGTACTTC. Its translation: CSAPRGAGGYEQYF.